This TCR beta chain was documented in a study of blood T cell repertoires in COVID-19. Per the original methods: Reference gene primer amplification gave estimated nucleated cell counts. Measured with immunoSEQ multiplex PCR; TCRdb has only the in-frame clones, and not every one. V, J and clone size are taken as reported in that table, and D and trimming were inferred from the DNA itself. Of roughly 320,000 clones in the sample, around 84% were seen once. This CDR3 has 17 amino acids. The germline V gene encodes CDR1 MRHNA and CDR2 SNTAGT. V gave up 4 bases and J gave up 6 bases, with 23 bases separating them.

Sequenced: peripheral blood. The sequence derives from a man aged 70 or older with acute or convalescent COVID-19. J is TRBJ2-3 and V is TRBV6-4, with D tentatively TRBD1 (6 bases). CDR3 protein: CASSAIRPDRPVDTQYF. As DNA, the CDR3 is TGTGCCAGCAGTGCCATACGGCCCGACAGGCCGGTGGATACGCAGTATTTT.